This entry lists 10 T cell receptor beta chains sequenced from one sample in a study of cytomegalovirus exposure and HLA in healthy donors. The PCR employed 60 Vbeta primers together with 13 Jbeta primers. Assay used: immunoSEQ multiplex PCR; TCRdb lists only in-frame clones, some missing. The sample records over 40,000 clones, 65% to 80% being singletons. Sequences were obtained from PBMCs. The receptors shown here come from a man under 40 in good health and CMV-seronegative.

The genes are TRBV2 and TRBJ2-1; D perhaps matches TRBD2 (6 bases). The CDR3 is made up of 12 amino acids. The V end lost 5 bases, the J end lost 9 bases, and 11 bases lay between the germline ends. Germline V gene sequence: CDR1 SNHLY, CDR2 FYNNEI. This CDR3 is CASSQTRAEQFF. CDR3 coding DNA: TGTGCCAGCAGTCAGACTAGAGCTGAGCAGTTCTTC.

The rearrangement joins TRBV2 to TRBJ2-5; 8 nucleotides line up with TRBD2. V shed 8 bases, J shed 4 bases, and the junction held 9 bases outside the gene matches. This CDR3 has 14 residues. Germline V gene lookup returns CDR1 SNHLY and CDR2 FYNNEI. The CDR3 DNA reads as TGTGCCAGCGCGCGGGAGGCCATATTAGAGACCCAGTACTTC. This gives the protein CASAREAILETQYF.

The CDR3: CAWSEAGGYTF. CDR3 DNA sequence: TGTGCCTGGAGTGAGGCGGGTGGCTACACCTTC. This sequence joins TRBV30 and TRBJ1-2; D remains ambiguous. The germline V gene has CDR1 GTSNPN and CDR2 SVGIG (reference sequence). With 1 base removed from V and 7 bases from J, the gap between germline ends came to 7 bases. CDR3 length: 11 residues. Based on the CDR3 plus reference TRBV30 and TRBJ1-2, the full variable domain is SQTIHQWPATLVQPVGSPLSLECTVEGTSNPNLYWYRQAAGRGLQLLFYSVGIGQISSEVPQNLSASRPQDRQFILSSKKLLLSDSGFYLCAWSEAGGYTFGSGTRLTVV.

This chain connects TRBV10-2 to TRBJ2-7, with 12 bases that match TRBD2. CDR3 length: 16 amino acids. The V segment lost 4 bases and the J segment 0 bases; nucleotides outside the gene matches: 4. The germline gives CDR1 WSHSY, CDR2 SAAADI. In DNA, the CDR3 is TGCGCCAGCAGTGGATCACTAGCGGGAGGCTCCTACGAGCAGTACTTC. Its translation: CASSGSLAGGSYEQYF.

V usage is TRBV5-1 and J usage is TRBJ1-5, with D perhaps TRBD1 (6 bases). The CDR3 consists of 14 residues. V was clipped by 0 bases and J by 8 bases, with 12 bases between them. Germline V gene sequence: CDR1 SGHRS, CDR2 YFSETQ. This chain's CDR3 is CASSLVKGGEPQHF. CDR3 nucleotide sequence: TGCGCCAGCAGCTTGGTTAAAGGGGGTGAGCCCCAGCATTTT.

This clone was seen a single time. The V gene is TRBV5-6, the J gene TRBJ2-5, with 10 bases fitting TRBD2. The germline CDR1 and CDR2 sequences are SGHDT and YYEEEE. The CDR3 runs to 19 residues. With V trimmed by 0 bases and J by 0 bases, 11 bases remained unmatched. The CDR3 DNA is TGTGCCAGCAGCTTGGCGGGGTCTAGCGGGAGATGGTACCAAGAGACCCAGTACTTC. It encodes CASSLAGSSGRWYQETQYF.

CDR3: CASSEWNSGVQETQYF. CDR3 bases: TGCGCCAGCAGTGAGTGGAATAGCGGGGTCCAAGAGACCCAGTACTTC. The chain joins TRBV10-2 to TRBJ2-5, with TRBD2 matching 8 bases. Trimming cost V 1 base and J 1 base; bases outside gene matches: 5. The germline V gene has CDR1 WSHSY and CDR2 SAAADI. CDR3 length: 16 amino acids.

Here the CDR3 DNA reads TGTGCCAGCAGCCAATCGTCGGGAAATGAGCAGTTCTTC. This translates into CASSQSSGNEQFF. This chain joins TRBV6-5 and TRBJ2-1, with a tentative D call TRBD2 (5 bases). V was cut by 6 bases and J by 7 bases, with 13 bases left in between. Germline-derived CDR1 and CDR2 are MNHEY and SVGAGI. The CDR3 runs to 13 residues.

This chain links TRBV5-4 with TRBJ1-3; 7 positions match TRBD1. The CDR3 has 14 amino acids. The germline V gene encodes CDR1 SGHNT and CDR2 YYREEE (reference sequence). J gave up 1 base and V 3 bases, and 1 base lay outside the gene matches. DNA for the CDR3: TGTGCCAGCAGCTCGGACAGGTCTGGAAACACCATATATTTT. Translation gives CASSSDRSGNTIYF.

This rearrangement joins TRBV28 to TRBJ2-2; 7 nucleotides align to TRBD2. The CDR3 loop spans 16 amino acids. Germline values: CDR1 MDHEN, CDR2 SYDVKM. V trimming: 5 bases; J trimming: 5 bases; junction bases outside the gene matches: 11. CDR3 coding DNA: TGTGCCAGCAGTGGGATAGCGGGTAAAAGAACCGGGGAGCTGTTTTTT. It encodes CASSGIAGKRTGELFF.